The next 20 T cell receptor beta chains were all read from a single sample in a study of OX40 agonist ivuxolimab in advanced cancers. The assay was immunoSEQ multiplex PCR, and TCRdb's table has in-frame clones only and misses some. The sample carries about 96,000 clones, less than 85% recorded once. The sample was CD4+ or CD8+ T cells sorted from blood, taken in a trial of the OX40 agonist ivuxolimab. These TCRs come from an adult with an advanced solid tumor such as melanoma, head and neck, liver or kidney cancer.

The chain couples TRBV11-2 to TRBJ2-7, with D maybe TRBD1 (5 bases). V was clipped by 3 bases and J by 3 bases, with 18 bases between them. The length of the CDR3 is 16 residues. Germline lookup yields CDR1 SGHAT and CDR2 FQNNGV. The CDR3 reads CASSLVPPGQGYEQYF. The CDR3 DNA reads as TGTGCCAGCAGCTTGGTCCCTCCTGGACAAGGCTACGAGCAGTACTTC.

A single count supports this clone. The chain uses TRBV6-1 and TRBJ1-5; possible D gene TRBD1, 6 bases. Trimming shortened V by 4 bases and J by 4 bases, and 14 bases separated the two germline ends. Germline CDR1 reads MNHNS; CDR2 reads SASEGT. The CDR3 is made up of 15 amino acids. As DNA, the CDR3 is TGTGCCAGCAGTGCGAGGTCAGGACAGAATCAGCCCCAGCATTTT. Amino acids: CASSARSGQNQPQHF.

The genes are TRBV6-1 and TRBJ2-3, with 9 bases matching TRBD2. The germline gives CDR1 MNHNS, CDR2 SASEGT. CDR3 length: 12 residues. The ends lost 8 bases at V and 12 bases at J; junction bases unmatched: 9. The CDR3 nucleotides are TGTGCCAGCCTCGGGACTAGCCCCCACCAGTATTTT. Translated, it gives CASLGTSPHQYF.

V gene TRBV2 combines with J gene TRBJ1-5; the D is unclear. This CDR3 contains 15 residues. CDR1 is SNHLY, CDR2 FYNNEI, per germline. Between the trimmed V and J ends, which lost 3 bases and 1 base, there was a span of 10 bases. CDR3 loop: CASSDLGSSNQPQHF. DNA for the CDR3: TGTGCCAGCAGTGACTTAGGTTCCAGCAATCAGCCCCAGCATTTT.

The CDR3 loop is CASSLPQNTEAFF. CDR3 bases: TGTGCCAGCAGCTTGCCACAGAACACTGAAGCTTTCTTT. The gene calls are TRBV5-4 and TRBJ1-1; D not certain. The CDR3 extends over 13 amino acids. Germline assignment: CDR1 SGHNT and CDR2 YYREEE (reference sequence). The germline V and J ends were trimmed by 1 base and 1 base, with 5 bases remaining between them. The full variable domain, in which reference TRBV5-4 and TRBJ1-1 provide the parts outside the CDR3, is ETGVTQSPTHLIKTRGQQVTLRCSSQSGHNTVSWYQQALGQGPQFIFQYYREEENGRGNFPPRFSGLQFPNYSSELNVNALELDDSALYLCASSLPQNTEAFFGQGTRLTVV.

There are a few counts of this clone. V and J are TRBV7-9 and TRBJ1-1; D unresolved. There are 13 residues in the CDR3. CDR1 is SEHNR and CDR2 is FQNEAQ in the germline V gene (reference sequence). V lost 3 bases and J lost 1, with 6 bases in between. The CDR3 DNA follows: TGTGCCAGCAGCTTGCCCTGGAACACTGAAGCTTTCTTT. Its translation is CASSLPWNTEAFF.

This clone was observed a handful of times. The chain combines TRBV6-6 with TRBJ2-2, with D possibly being TRBD1 or TRBD2 (5 bases each). V was shortened by 6 bases and J by 6 bases, with 5 bases between the two germline ends. The CDR3 length is 11 residues. CDR1 and CDR2 (germline): MNHNY, SVGAGI (reference sequence). CDR3 protein: CASRGAGELFF. The CDR3 region has the DNA TGTGCCAGCAGGGGGGCCGGGGAGCTGTTTTTT.

V usage is TRBV16 and J usage is TRBJ2-3, with unresolved D. The CDR3 consists of 11 residues. Germline assignment: CDR1 KGHSY and CDR2 FQNENV. V was clipped by 7 bases and J by 11 bases, with 13 bases between them. In nucleotides, the CDR3 is TGTGCCAGCACCGAATCCGCCGGGCAGTATTTT. Protein sequence: CASTESAGQYF. Drawing the rest from reference TRBV16 and TRBJ2-3, the complete variable domain is GEEVAQTPKHLVRGEGQKAKLYCAPIKGHSYVFWYQQVLKNEFKFLISFQNENVFDETGMPKERFSAKCLPNSPCSLEIQATKLEDSAVYFCASTESAGQYFGPGTRLTVL.

The chain links TRBV30 to TRBJ2-5; 9 bases line up with TRBD1. V lost 2 bases and J lost 4; bases outside the gene matches: 2. Germline-derived CDR1 and CDR2 are GTSNPN and SVGIG (reference sequence). The CDR3 contains 13 residues. This CDR3 reads CAWSTGGTETQYF. The CDR3 DNA reads as TGTGCCTGGAGTACAGGGGGCACAGAGACCCAGTACTTC. Looking up the rest from reference TRBV30 and TRBJ2-5 gives the full variable domain: SQTIHQWPATLVQPVGSPLSLECTVEGTSNPNLYWYRQAAGRGLQLLFYSVGIGQISSEVPQNLSASRPQDRQFILSSKKLLLSDSGFYLCAWSTGGTETQYFGPGTRLLVL.

The gene calls are TRBV7-9 and TRBJ2-7; D assignment may be TRBD1 or TRBD2 (5 bases each). V was cut by 5 bases and J by 2 bases, with 13 bases left in between. The CDR3 contains 14 residues. The germline V gene encodes CDR1 SEHNR and CDR2 FQNEAQ (reference sequence). The CDR3 DNA is TGTGCCAGCAGCGCGTGGGACGGCCCCTACGAGCAGTACTTC. Translating gives CASSAWDGPYEQYF.

This rearrangement joins TRBV27 to TRBJ2-2, with D possibly being TRBD2 (6 bases). Germline V gene sequence: CDR1 MNHEY, CDR2 SMNVEV (reference sequence). V was shortened by 1 base and J by 8 bases, with 17 bases between the two germline ends. The CDR3 has 16 residues. Here the CDR3 DNA reads TGTGCCAGCAGTTTATGGGTTGCGGGGAATACTGGGGAGCTGTTTTTT. It codes for CASSLWVAGNTGELFF.

The V and J genes are TRBV7-8 and TRBJ1-3, with D perhaps matching TRBD1 (5 bases). This CDR3 contains 14 residues. CDR1 is SGHVS, CDR2 FQNEAQ, per germline. The V end was cut by 1 base, the J end by 3 bases, with 7 bases between. This CDR3 is CASSLVTGGNTIYF. The DNA of the CDR3 is TGTGCCAGCAGCTTAGTTACAGGTGGAAACACCATATATTTT.

This clone was observed a handful of times. V gene TRBV7-6 combines with J gene TRBJ2-7, with 9 bases identical to TRBD2. CDR1 is SGHVS and CDR2 is FNYEAQ in the germline V gene. The CDR3 is made up of 15 amino acids. V was pared by 3 bases and J by 2 bases, with 5 bases of the junction left unmatched. The CDR3 loop reads CASSLGTSLTYEQYF. CDR3 coding DNA: TGTGCCAGCAGCTTGGGGACTAGCCTAACCTACGAGCAGTACTTC.

This sequence joins TRBV7-7 and TRBJ2-2; 7 bases are a match to TRBD1. Germline values: CDR1 SSHAT, CDR2 FNYEAQ (reference sequence). V lost 0 bases, J lost 7 bases, and 8 bases stayed unmatched. CDR3 length: 16 residues. The CDR3 DNA reads TGTGCCAGCAGCTTAGCGAGACCAGGGGGTGGCGGGGAGCTGTTTTTT. As protein: CASSLARPGGGGELFF.

The chain uses TRBV7-9 and TRBJ2-1; D is perhaps TRBD2 (6 bases). V was clipped by 7 bases and J by 6 bases, with 22 bases between them. The CDR3 spans 16 residues. Germline V gives CDR1 SEHNR, CDR2 FQNEAQ (reference sequence). The CDR3 sequence: CASILWGGSVSNEQFF. The DNA of the CDR3 is TGTGCCAGCATTTTGTGGGGAGGATCAGTATCCAATGAGCAGTTCTTC.

This clone was picked up a small number of times. This rearrangement joins TRBV12-5 to TRBJ2-7; perhaps TRBD2 as D (6 bases). Germline V CDR1 and CDR2: LGHNT, FRNRAP. This CDR3 region has 11 residues. Trimming pared 6 bases from V and 7 bases from J, leaving 10 bases between. CDR3 nucleotides: TGTGCTAGTGGGTCCCGGGGGGAGCAGTACTTC. It encodes CASGSRGEQYF.

The V call is TRBV2, the J call TRBJ2-7; possibly TRBD1 or TRBD2 for D (6 bases each). The CDR3 runs to 12 residues. Germline CDR1 is SNHLY and CDR2 is FYNNEI. The V end was cut by 7 bases, the J end by 3 bases, with 10 bases between. In DNA form, the CDR3 reads TGTGCCAGCAATGGGGGGCTCTACGAGCAGTACTTC. Amino acid sequence: CASNGGLYEQYF.

This chain connects TRBV7-3 to TRBJ2-2; D not resolved. The CDR3 contains 14 residues. V lost 2 bases and J lost 1, with 5 bases in between. The germline gives CDR1 SGHTA, CDR2 FQGTGA. This CDR3 is CASSLLLNTGELFF. CDR3 coding DNA: TGTGCCAGCAGCTTACTACTGAACACCGGGGAGCTGTTTTTT. The full variable domain, with the rest looked up from reference TRBV7-3 and TRBJ2-2, is GAGVSQTPSNKVTEKGKYVELRCDPISGHTALYWYRQSLGQGPEFLIYFQGTGAADDSGLPNDRFFAVRPEGSVSTLKIQRTERGDSAVYLCASSLLLNTGELFFGEGSRLTVL.

This chain uses TRBV11-2 with TRBJ2-7, with TRBD1 matching 7 bases. The CDR3 is made up of 14 amino acids. CDR1 and CDR2 from the germline V gene are SGHAT and FQNNGV. V lost 3 bases to trimming and J lost 3 bases; unmatched junction nucleotides: 5. This chain's CDR3 is CASSLDRNYYEQYF. CDR3 DNA: TGTGCCAGCAGCTTGGACAGGAATTACTACGAGCAGTACTTC.

This chain connects TRBV25-1 to TRBJ2-7; possible D gene TRBD2, 6 bases. CDR1 and CDR2 (germline): MGHDK, SYGVNS. The CDR3 loop spans 14 amino acids. V lost 5 bases and J lost 3, with 14 bases in between. The CDR3 DNA reads TGTGCCAGCAGTCAAGTTACGGGACTCTACGAGCAGTACTTC. Protein sequence: CASSQVTGLYEQYF.